The text below deals with one T cell receptor (beta chain). This clonotype was observed many times. Its antigen remains undetermined. No qualities accompany the bases; no much larger clone lies one base away. To prepare the library, multiplex PCR was applied. Sequencing relied on an Illumina HiSeq 4000. CDR3 regions were amplified by Arm-PCR with iRepertoire HTBI primers to construct TCR beta libraries. Gel purification was performed on PCR products prior to sequencing. The original methods were these. Gene usage analysis of CDR3 amino acid clonotypes relied on the roughly 60 TRBV and 12 to 15 TRBJ segments identified across samples. COPE and FqMerger were used to merge the filtered high-quality paired reads into contigs. BLAST was used to align contigs to the IMGT TRBV, TRBD and TRBJ reference genes, and CDR3 was defined following IMGT. Any clonotype with a frequency above 0.1% was counted as a highly expanded clone. Shannon entropy was used to measure repertoire diversity, and the Gini coefficient was used to measure V-J evenness. A clonotype found in more than one individual was treated as public. In-frame beta chains were kept once TCRdb had trimmed the public reads at Q25 with fastp and called clones with MiXCR. Every CDR3 protein is listed once, alongside the most common genes and DNA of its rows. It is TCRdb's table, rather than the study itself, that gives the V and J calls and clone size. Present in this sample are under 450,000 distinct CDR3 sequences, about 12% of which were seen just once. Jointly, the top ten make up approximately 17% of the sample.

The time point label on this specimen signifies: newly diagnosed GD, antithyroid drugs for less than 3 months. For both TCR sequencing and RNA sequencing, RNA was extracted from PBMCs using TRIzol. The diagnosis of Graves' disease was made according to American Thyroid Association guidelines. Recruitment of patients was carried out at an endocrinology department in Xi'an, China. Each patient gave approximately 9 milliliters of peripheral blood, collected in an EDTA anticoagulant tube. PBMCs were isolated by Ficoll Paque Plus density gradient separation without further T cell sorting. An Agilent 2100 Bioanalyzer and agarose gel were used to check RNA quality, and a NanoDrop 2000 was used to measure RNA concentration. The data derive from a study of regulatory T cells in long-lasting Graves disease (dated by TCRdb to the early 2020s). Concerning the study at large: Patients with newly diagnosed Graves' disease had been on antithyroid drugs for under 3 months. Peripheral blood TCR sequencing and RNA sequencing compared persistent Graves' disease patients with newly diagnosed Graves' disease patients. A total of approximately 35 samples underwent TCR sequencing: around 13 from persistent and roughly 20 from newly diagnosed Graves' disease patients. The study was registered as a clinical trial and conducted in China. Summary of the overall study and its limitations: Only peripheral blood was studied, because thyroid tissue, the primary lesion, was inaccessible. The authors acknowledged the small sample size as a limitation that may reduce accuracy. A larger number of public clonotypes was shared among persistent patients (around 2,500) than among newly diagnosed patients (approximately 1,000). Compared with newly diagnosed patients, patients with persistent Graves' disease had lower TCR Shannon entropy and fewer highly expanded clones, which suggests clonal expansion. Sequencing and analysis were restricted to the TCR beta chain.

The sample also formed part of further work on T cells in Graves' hyperthyroidism and ophthalmopathy. The second study, in turn, reports: Graves' hyperthyroidism was defined as stable when no progression to ophthalmopathy occurred over 18 months of follow-up. Hyperthyroidism patients were aged 18 to 65 years and newly diagnosed, with disease duration of less than 2 months. The study excluded patients with uncontrolled infections, other autoimmune diseases, pregnancy or lactation. Diagnoses were established on the basis of clinical symptoms, serum thyroxine and TRAb, thyroid ultrasound, and orbital computed tomography. The TCR CDR3 was subjected to a first round of RT-PCR using the HTBI primer set and the Qiagen OneStep RT-PCR kit. Most expanded thyroid clonotypes (frequency above 0.001) were also detected in blood, suggesting blood repertoires may reflect thyroid immune responses. In cross-validation, a model built on a 13 V-J signature told ophthalmopathy apart from stable hyperthyroidism with 87.88% sensitivity and approximately 81% specificity, and in testing the same model reached 80%/75%. In validation, progression to ophthalmopathy was predicted by the model with 65% to 71% sensitivity and just over 72% specificity, a median of approximately 6.5 months before onset. TCR V-J signatures able to tell the groups apart were searched for in a discovery cohort of approximately 95 patients, of whom 40 to 45 had Graves' ophthalmopathy and around 56 had stable Graves' hyperthyroidism. An independent validation cohort of under 20 hyperthyroidism patients and 15 or so patients who later progressed to ophthalmopathy tested prospective prediction of ophthalmopathy. The approximately 97 discovery patients were randomly divided into training and test sets at a 7:3 ratio. In more than five Graves' hyperthyroidism patients, the study also compared T-cell repertoires from thyroid tissue with T-cell repertoires from blood. Once sampling was done, hyperthyroidism patients were given methimazole at a starting dose of 30 mg daily, whereas ophthalmopathy patients were given high-dose intravenous methylprednisolone. The libraries were constructed in a second round of multiplex PCR and then size-selected and purified. Paired-end sequencing of the libraries was performed with 100 bp reads on an Illumina HiSeq2000. SOAPnuke was used to process the raw data, throwing out any read that contained adapters or uncalled bases, had a mean Phred below 15, or lacked an exact constant-primer or identifier match. High-quality paired reads were merged with COPE v1.2.5, and unique nucleotide sequences were defined as clonotypes. MiTCR v1.1 was used to align clonotypes to the IMGT TRBV, TRBD and TRBJ reference segments. The analysis included only V-J combinations with a frequency above 0.0001, which together covered 99% to 99.2% of the repertoires. A TCS score was defined as the ratio between F50 (clonal expansion) and ExV (chaos), using BLOSUM62-based TCRdist between CDR3 peptides within each V-J. Welch's t-statistics and random forest reduced around 520 V-J features to roughly 13, which were used in a naive Bayes classifier (R e1071). No statistical method was used to set the sample size in advance, and investigators knew the group allocation. According to the paper, TCR Vbeta CDR3 sequencing was carried out on around 140 peripheral blood samples, which came from around 43 ophthalmopathy, 75 or so hyperthyroidism and approximately 17 progressor patients.

Specimen: peripheral blood mononuclear cells (PBMCs), collected at new diagnosis, from a patient treated with antithyroid drugs. The TCR was taken from a woman under 30 with Graves disease. Donor details come from another sample of the same person, matched by shared clones.

The DNA is TGTGCCAGCAGCTCCACAGGGGGCCCGAACGAGCAGTACTTC. Its protein reads: CASSSTGGPNEQYF. The chain was built from TRBV7-6 and TRBJ2-7, with 9 bases aligning to TRBD1. The germline V gene specifies SGHVS as CDR1 and FNYEAQ as CDR2. The CDR3 measures 14 amino acids from cysteine to phenylalanine. Here the CDR3 DNA is all that survives: 42 bases in frame from base 1. V ends up 4 bases short and J 5 bases short, with an unmatched junction base count of 6.